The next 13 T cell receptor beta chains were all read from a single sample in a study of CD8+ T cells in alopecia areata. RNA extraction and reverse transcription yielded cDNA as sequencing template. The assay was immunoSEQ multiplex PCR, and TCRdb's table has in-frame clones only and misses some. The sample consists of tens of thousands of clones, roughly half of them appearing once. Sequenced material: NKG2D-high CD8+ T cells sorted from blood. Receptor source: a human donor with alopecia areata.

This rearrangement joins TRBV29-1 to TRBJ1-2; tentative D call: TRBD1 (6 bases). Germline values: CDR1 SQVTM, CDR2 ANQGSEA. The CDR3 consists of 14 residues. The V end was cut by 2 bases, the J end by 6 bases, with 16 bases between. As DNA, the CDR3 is TGCAGCGTTGAATGGGGGCGGGTAGGAGATGGCTACACCTTC. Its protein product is CSVEWGRVGDGYTF.

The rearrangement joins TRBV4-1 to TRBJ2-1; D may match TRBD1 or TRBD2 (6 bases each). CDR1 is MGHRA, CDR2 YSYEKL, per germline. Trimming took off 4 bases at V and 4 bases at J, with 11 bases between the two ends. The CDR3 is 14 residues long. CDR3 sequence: CASSPGAGYNEQFF. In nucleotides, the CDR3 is TGCGCCAGCAGCCCAGGGGCGGGGTACAATGAGCAGTTCTTC.

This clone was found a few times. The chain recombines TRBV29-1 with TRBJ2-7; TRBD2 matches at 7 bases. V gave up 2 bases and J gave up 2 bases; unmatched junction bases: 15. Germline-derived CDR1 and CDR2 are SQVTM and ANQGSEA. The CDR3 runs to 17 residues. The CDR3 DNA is TGCAGCGTTGAAAAGATTGACGAGGCGGGAGAGACCTACGAGCAGTACTTC. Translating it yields CSVEKIDEAGETYEQYF.

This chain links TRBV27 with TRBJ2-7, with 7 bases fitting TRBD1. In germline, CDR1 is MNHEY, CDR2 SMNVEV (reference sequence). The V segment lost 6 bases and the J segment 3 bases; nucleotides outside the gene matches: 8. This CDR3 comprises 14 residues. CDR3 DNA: TGTGCCAGCAGCTCCGGGACAGTCCTCTACGAGCAGTACTTC. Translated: CASSSGTVLYEQYF.

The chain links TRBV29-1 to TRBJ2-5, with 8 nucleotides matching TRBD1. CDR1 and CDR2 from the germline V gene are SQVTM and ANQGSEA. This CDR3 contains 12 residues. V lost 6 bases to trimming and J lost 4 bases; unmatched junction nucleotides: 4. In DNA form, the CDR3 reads TGCAGCGTAGTAACAGGGGGAGAGACCCAGTACTTC. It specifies CSVVTGGETQYF. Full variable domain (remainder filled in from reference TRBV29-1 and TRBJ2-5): SAVISQKPSRDICQRGTSLTIQCQVDSQVTMMFWYRQQPGQSLTLIATANQGSEATYESGFVIDKFPISRPNLTFSTLTVSNMSPEDSSIYLCSVVTGGETQYFGPGTRLLVL.

In DNA form, the CDR3 reads TGTGCCAGCAGCTCCGGGACAGGGGCATCACCCCTCCACTTT. Amino acids: CASSSGTGASPLHF. The chain links TRBV7-9 to TRBJ1-6; 10 positions match TRBD1. After removal of 4 bases from V and 10 bases from J, the junction contained 4 bases not matched to a gene. CDR1 is SEHNR, CDR2 FQNEAQ, per germline (reference sequence). This CDR3 contains 14 residues.

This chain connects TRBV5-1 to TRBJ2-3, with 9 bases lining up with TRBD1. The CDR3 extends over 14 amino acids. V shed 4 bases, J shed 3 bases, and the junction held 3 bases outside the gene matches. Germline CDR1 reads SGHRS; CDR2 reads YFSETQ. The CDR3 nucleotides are TGCGCCAGCAGCCGGGACAGGGTGACAGATACGCAGTATTTT. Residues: CASSRDRVTDTQYF.

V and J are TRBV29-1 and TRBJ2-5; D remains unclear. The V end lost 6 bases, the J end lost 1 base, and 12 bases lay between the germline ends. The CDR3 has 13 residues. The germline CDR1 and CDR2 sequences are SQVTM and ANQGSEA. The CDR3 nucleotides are TGCAGCGTAGTGCCCCGCAGCCAAGAGACCCAGTACTTC. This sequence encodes CSVVPRSQETQYF. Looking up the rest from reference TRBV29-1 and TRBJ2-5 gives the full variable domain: SAVISQKPSRDICQRGTSLTIQCQVDSQVTMMFWYRQQPGQSLTLIATANQGSEATYESGFVIDKFPISRPNLTFSTLTVSNMSPEDSSIYLCSVVPRSQETQYFGPGTRLLVL.

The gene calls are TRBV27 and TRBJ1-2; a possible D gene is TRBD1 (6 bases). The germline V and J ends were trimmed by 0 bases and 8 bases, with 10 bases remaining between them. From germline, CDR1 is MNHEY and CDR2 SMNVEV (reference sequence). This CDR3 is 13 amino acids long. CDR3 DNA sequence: TGTGCCAGCAGTTTATCCCCGGGGGCCGGCTACACCTTC. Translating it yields CASSLSPGAGYTF.

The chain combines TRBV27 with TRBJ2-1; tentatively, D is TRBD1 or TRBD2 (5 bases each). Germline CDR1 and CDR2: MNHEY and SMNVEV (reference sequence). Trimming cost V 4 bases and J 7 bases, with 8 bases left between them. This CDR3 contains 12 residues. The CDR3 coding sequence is TGTGCCAGCAGTTCGTGGGGGAATGAGCAGTTCTTC. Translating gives CASSSWGNEQFF.

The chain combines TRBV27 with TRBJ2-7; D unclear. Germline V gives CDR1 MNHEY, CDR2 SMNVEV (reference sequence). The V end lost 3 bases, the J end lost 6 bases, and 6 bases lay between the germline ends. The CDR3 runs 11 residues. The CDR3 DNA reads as TGTGCCAGCAGTTTTGGGGTCGAGCAGTACTTC. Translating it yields CASSFGVEQYF.

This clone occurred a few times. This chain's CDR3 is CATSGAGVGDEQFF. The CDR3 nucleotides are TGTGCCACCTCTGGGGCCGGTGTGGGGGATGAGCAGTTCTTC. The chain recombines TRBV11-2 with TRBJ2-1; D tentatively fits TRBD1 or TRBD2 (5 bases each). CDR3 size: 14 residues. V was cut by 10 bases and J by 8 bases, with 21 bases left in between. The germline V gene has CDR1 SGHAT and CDR2 FQNNGV.

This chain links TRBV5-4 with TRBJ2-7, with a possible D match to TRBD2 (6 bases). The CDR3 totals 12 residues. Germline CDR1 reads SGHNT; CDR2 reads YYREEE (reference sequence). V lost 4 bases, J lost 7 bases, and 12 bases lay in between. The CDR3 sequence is CASSPSGGEQYF. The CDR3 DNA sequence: TGTGCCAGCAGCCCCTCAGGAGGGGAGCAGTACTTC.